This T cell receptor (beta chain) was identified in a study of beta chain features in type 1 diabetes. The ends lost 1 base at V and 5 bases at J; junction bases unmatched: 6. The CDR3 runs to 15 residues. Germline CDR1 reads SGHNT; CDR2 reads YYREEE (reference sequence). The study reverse transcribed the entire isolated RNA, so it sequenced expressed TCRB transcripts. TCRdb keeps only in-frame clones here, not all; method: immunoSEQ multiplex PCR. Of around 140,000 clones in the sample, 7% to 10% were seen once. This clone was counted a few times. Its antigen remains unidentified. Points from the study as a whole: In all four CD4+ subsets, TCRB CDR3 length was significantly, moderately reduced in type 1 diabetes.

This clonotype was sampled from a young man with type 1 diabetes. Sequencing used central memory CD4+ T cells from blood. This chain connects TRBV5-4 to TRBJ2-5, with 9 bases fitting TRBD2. The CDR3 spells CASSLRSGGLETQYF. The CDR3 bases are TGTGCCAGCAGCTTGCGAAGCGGGGGGCTGGAGACCCAGTACTTC. The variable domain in full, with the rest retrieved from reference TRBV5-4 and TRBJ2-5, is ETGVTQSPTHLIKTRGQQVTLRCSSQSGHNTVSWYQQALGQGPQFIFQYYREEENGRGNFPPRFSGLQFPNYSSELNVNALELDDSALYLCASSLRSGGLETQYFGPGTRLLVL.